This paragraph covers one T cell receptor (beta chain) sequence. The antigen remains unidentified. Trimming took off 0 bases at V and 5 bases at J, with 14 bases between the two ends. The CDR3 totals 15 residues. CDR1 is DFQATT and CDR2 is SNEGSKA in the germline V gene (reference sequence). The TCRbeta library was prepared with unique molecular identifiers. TCRdb itself ran the PCR reads through MiXCR, one entry per CDR3 protein. The table has 100,000 or so distinct CDR3 sequences, about 8% seen once. This sample is drawn from a study of T-cell reconstitution after alpha-beta-depleted transplantation in children. Regarding the study as a whole: Recipient T cells and thymic progenitors that survived gave rise to the high TCRbeta diversity observed at day 60 in some patients.

This sequence was found in a boy younger than 10 with acute lymphoblastic leukemia, due to receive a stem cell transplant. Specimen: PBMCs, collected before TCRalphabeta/CD19-depleted stem cell transplant. The chain has TRBV20-1 and TRBJ2-1; perhaps TRBD1 as D (6 bases). The CDR3 DNA reads TGCAGTGCTAGAGATGGGGGCGAAGACAACAATGAGCAGTTCTTC. It specifies CSARDGGEDNNEQFF.